This TCR beta chain was identified during a study of blood T cell repertoires in COVID-19. In the authors' workflow: Nucleated cell number was recorded as an estimate derived from reference gene primer amplification. Sequenced by immunoSEQ multiplex PCR; TCRdb stores in-frame clones only, minus some. The DNA was the basis for D and trimming; V, J and clone size are from that table. Counted here are about 300,000 clones, about 91% occurring once; the ten biggest clones make up 6.9%. Germline CDR1 MNHEY, CDR2 SVGEGT. This CDR3 comprises 14 residues. Only one count was recorded for this clone. An end of the junction does not agree with germline; a read error may underlie this.

The chain couples TRBV6-2 or TRBV6-3 to TRBJ2-5; 9 bases align to TRBD2. The clonotype originates from a woman younger than 45 who had recovered from COVID-19. Sequenced sample: peripheral blood. The CDR3 sequence is CASSQPGLATSKDF. The CDR3 DNA follows: TGTGCCAGCAGTCAACCGGGACTAGCAACTTCAAAGGACTTC.